What follows describes a single TCR beta chain. This sample was included in a study of blood T cell repertoires in COVID-19. The table came from immunoSEQ multiplex PCR; TCRdb's copy has only in-frame clones and leaves some out. Of about 83,000 clones listed, roughly 88% were seen once; the top ten hold roughly 45%. Trimming cost V 5 bases and J 7 bases, with 11 bases left between them. The CDR3 runs 12 residues. Germline values: CDR1 SGHVS, CDR2 FQNEAQ. The origin of this receptor is a human donor in a cohort sampled during active COVID-19. Sequencing used peripheral blood. The gene calls are TRBV7-8 and TRBJ1-2; perhaps TRBD1 as D (6 bases). CDR3 residues: CASSPGTIGYTF. The CDR3 nucleotides read TGTGCCAGCAGCCCCGGGACAATTGGCTACACCTTC.